Shown below are 20 T cell receptor beta chains from a single sample sequenced in a study of T cells in Graves' hyperthyroidism and ophthalmopathy. The TCR beta CDR3 regions underwent amplification using RNA transcripts as the source. The HTBI set primed first-round TCR CDR3 RT-PCR. Each CDR3 protein gets one entry after TCRdb re-called the multiplex PCR reads with MiXCR. This sample has 250,000 to 300,000 distinct CDR3 sequences; less than 20% occur once, and the top ten carry 39%. Sample: blood. The receptor set was obtained from a man aged 45-65 years with Graves' ophthalmopathy.

This clonotype was detected many times. CDR3 in DNA: TGCGCCAGCAGCTGGGACAACACTGAAGCTTTCTTT. Its translation is CASSWDNTEAFF. This sequence joins TRBV5-1 and TRBJ1-1, with a tentative D call TRBD1 (5 bases). CDR1 and CDR2 from the germline V gene are SGHRS and YFSETQ. The V and J ends lost 3 bases and 2 bases respectively, with 5 bases between them. This CDR3 spans 12 amino acids.

The chain carries TRBV5-1 and TRBJ2-7; D uncertain. V lost 4 bases, J lost 3 bases, and 17 bases lay in between. The CDR3 is 15 amino acids. From germline, CDR1 is SGHRS and CDR2 YFSETQ. The chain's CDR3 is CASSPSAPPYYEQYF. CDR3 nucleotides: TGCGCCAGCAGCCCAAGCGCCCCCCCCTACTACGAGCAGTACTTC.

J is TRBJ1-5 and V is TRBV10-1; no firm D call. The germline gives CDR1 WNHNN, CDR2 SYGVQD (reference sequence). This CDR3 spans 13 amino acids. Deletions cut 4 bases from V and 4 bases from J, with 8 bases between. The CDR3 sequence: CASSARRNQPQHF. CDR3 in DNA: TGCGCCAGCAGTGCCCGAAGGAATCAGCCCCAGCATTTT.

This clonotype has a handful of counts. The rearrangement joins TRBV27 to TRBJ1-1; D is undetermined. The CDR3 length is 14 residues. Trimming stripped 0 bases from V and 0 bases from J, with 5 bases between. From germline, CDR1 is MNHEY and CDR2 SMNVEV (reference sequence). CDR3 residues: CASSLSPVNTEAFF. CDR3 DNA: TGTGCCAGCAGTTTATCCCCAGTGAACACTGAAGCTTTCTTT.

V is TRBV7-9 and J is TRBJ2-1; D may be TRBD2 (5 bases). V shed 2 bases and J shed 10 bases, with 15 bases lying between them. Germline CDR1 SEHNR, CDR2 FQNEAQ (reference sequence). CDR3 length: 14 residues. The CDR3 loop reads CASSLFEGSGEQFF. CDR3 bases: TGTGCCAGCAGCTTATTTGAGGGTTCAGGAGAGCAGTTCTTC.

The sample holds a few counts of this clonotype. This chain uses TRBV29-1 with TRBJ2-1; 7 bases map to TRBD2. Trimming took 2 bases from V and 8 from J; bases not matched to a gene: 6. Germline CDR1 reads SQVTM; CDR2 reads ANQGSEA. The CDR3 has 13 residues. For the CDR3, the DNA is TGCAGCGTTGAACTGGGGGGGGTCGATGAGCAGTTCTTC. Its translation is CSVELGGVDEQFF.

The CDR3 loop is CASSSGSGNTIYF. The CDR3 nucleotides read TGTGCCAGCAGCTCGGGGTCAGGAAACACCATATATTTT. The gene calls are TRBV11-2 and TRBJ1-3; D gene uncertain. The CDR3 has 13 amino acids. Deletions cut 4 bases from V and 4 bases from J, with 8 bases between. Germline loops: CDR1 SGHAT, CDR2 FQNNGV.

In this sample, this clonotype turned up many times. The V gene is TRBV2, the J gene TRBJ2-1; D call uncertain. Germline V gene sequence: CDR1 SNHLY, CDR2 FYNNEI. The CDR3 runs to 13 residues. V was trimmed by 6 bases and J by 6 bases, leaving 12 bases between them. The CDR3 loop is CASRHGRFNEQFF. The CDR3 nucleotides read TGTGCCAGCAGACACGGACGATTCAATGAGCAGTTCTTC.

This clonotype has at least ten counts. The chain joins TRBV6-2 or TRBV6-3 to TRBJ2-1; 10 nucleotides match TRBD2. The junction had 10 bases not matched to a gene; V was cut back by 2 bases and J by 6 bases. The CDR3 has 17 amino acids. CDR1 is MNHEY and CDR2 is SVGEGT in the germline V gene. This chain's CDR3 is CASSYQITGLATNEQFF. The CDR3 DNA sequence: TGTGCCAGCAGTTACCAAATCACGGGACTAGCGACCAATGAGCAGTTCTTC.

The chain joins TRBV2 to TRBJ2-6; possible D gene TRBD2, 6 bases. The V end was cut by 7 bases, the J end by 1 base, with 14 bases between. The CDR3 sequence is 16 residues long. Germline V gene sequence: CDR1 SNHLY, CDR2 FYNNEI. The CDR3 spells CASTEGLLSGANVLTF. Here the CDR3 DNA reads TGTGCCAGCACGGAGGGGCTACTATCTGGGGCCAACGTCCTGACTTTC.

The rearrangement links TRBV28 to TRBJ2-7, with D possibly being TRBD1 (5 bases). The V gene's germline CDR1 is MDHEN and CDR2 SYDVKM. With 3 bases removed from V and 6 bases from J, the gap between germline ends came to 9 bases. This CDR3 is built from 12 residues. CDR3 amino acids: CASSLGHSEQYF. DNA of the CDR3: TGTGCCAGCAGTTTGGGGCATTCCGAGCAGTACTTC.

Only a few counts were recorded for this clonotype. The J gene is TRBJ1-4, the V gene TRBV7-3; D gene unclear. This CDR3 region has 13 residues. V was pared by 0 bases and J by 7 bases, with 6 bases between. CDR1 and CDR2 (germline): SGHTA, FQGTGA. CDR3 sequence: CASSLTLGEKLFF. In DNA, the CDR3 is TGTGCCAGCAGCTTAACGTTAGGTGAAAAACTGTTTTTT.

A few counts support this clonotype. V gene TRBV30 combines with J gene TRBJ2-1; D is possibly TRBD1 (5 bases). This CDR3 region has 13 residues. CDR1 is GTSNPN and CDR2 is SVGIG in the germline V gene (reference sequence). Trimming cost V 0 bases and J 14 bases, with 17 bases left between them. The CDR3 reads CAWSVRAAKGKFF. The CDR3 DNA reads TGTGCCTGGAGTGTACGGGCGGCTAAGGGGAAGTTCTTC.

The chain uses TRBV30 and TRBJ1-3, with D tentatively TRBD1 (5 bases). V was cut by 2 bases and J by 4 bases, with 12 bases left in between. The germline V gene has CDR1 GTSNPN and CDR2 SVGIG (reference sequence). The CDR3 has 14 residues. The CDR3 DNA sequence: TGTGCCTGGAGTCCAGGGAGTGCGGGAAACACCATATATTTT. This encodes CAWSPGSAGNTIYF.

This clonotype occurred a few times. The genes are TRBV20-1 and TRBJ2-2, with 7 bases matching TRBD2. The V gene's germline CDR1 is DFQATT and CDR2 SNEGSKA (reference sequence). The junction had 11 bases not matched to a gene; V was cut back by 7 bases and J by 6 bases. CDR3 length: 14 amino acids. DNA of the CDR3: TGCAGTGTTCGTCGCGGGAGTCTATCCGGGGAGCTGTTTTTT. Translation: CSVRRGSLSGELFF.

The table lists this clonotype with a few counts. V is TRBV2 and J is TRBJ1-1; maybe TRBD1 (5 bases). Germline assignment: CDR1 SNHLY and CDR2 FYNNEI. With 7 bases removed from V and 1 base from J, the gap between germline ends came to 19 bases. CDR3 length: 16 residues. The CDR3 protein is CASTAPPTGENTEAFF. CDR3 nucleotides: TGTGCCAGCACCGCCCCCCCAACAGGTGAGAACACTGAAGCTTTCTTT.

The rearrangement joins TRBV30 to TRBJ2-1; D is tentatively TRBD1 or TRBD2 (5 bases each). The CDR3 is 13 residues long. V was cut by 5 bases and J by 7 bases, with 15 bases left in between. CDR1 GTSNPN and CDR2 SVGIG come from the germline V gene (reference sequence). CDR3 DNA sequence: TGTGCCTGGGGGGCCGGGGCGATAAATGAGCAGTTCTTC. Translation gives CAWGAGAINEQFF.

This clonotype came up many times. In DNA form, the CDR3 reads TGTGCCAGCAACCCCCGGGACAGGGTAACAGATACGCAGTATTTT. This codes for CASNPRDRVTDTQYF. The chain links TRBV2 to TRBJ2-3; 9 nucleotides align to TRBD1. The junction had 8 bases not matched to a gene; V was cut back by 7 bases and J by 3 bases. Germline values: CDR1 SNHLY, CDR2 FYNNEI. The CDR3 runs to 15 residues.

This clonotype turned up a few times. The rearrangement uses TRBV6-1 and TRBJ1-2; possible D gene TRBD1, 5 bases. V was cut by 7 bases and J by 3 bases, with 15 bases left in between. The CDR3 consists of 14 residues. Germline V lookup: CDR1 MNHNS, CDR2 SASEGT. For the CDR3, the DNA is TGTGCCAGCACCTCCGGGGGAGGTGACTATGGCTACACCTTC. This translates into CASTSGGGDYGYTF.

This clonotype was counted only a few times. This sequence joins TRBV28 and TRBJ1-4, with D possibly being TRBD1 (6 bases). V was trimmed by 8 bases and J by 2 bases, leaving 15 bases between them. This CDR3 has 15 residues. From germline, CDR1 is MDHEN and CDR2 SYDVKM. The CDR3 nucleotides are TGTGCCAGCGAGGGAACAGGGAGCACTAATGAAAAACTGTTTTTT. Protein: CASEGTGSTNEKLFF.